The 16 T cell receptor beta chains given below trace back to one sample, sequenced in a study of T cell clones after liver transplantation (dated by TCRdb to about 2019). To prepare the library, the immunoSEQ multiplex PCR assay was applied. TCRdb took over this immuneACCESS table, retaining in-frame rearrangements with V and J assigned. Such tables are incomplete; in checked studies, under half of the missing clones stem from an unresolved V gene, and the remainder is unexplained. This sample lists about 33,000 clones; more than 90% were detected once. Clones ranked in the top ten supply roughly 27% of the sample. The material sequenced was CD8+ T cells from blood, taken 12 months after liver transplant. The origin of the receptors is a human patient who received a liver transplant. After a transplant, some of the T cells may come from the graft donor.

V gene TRBV9 combines with J gene TRBJ2-7; 9 positions agree with TRBD2. V lost 4 bases to trimming and J lost 5 bases; unmatched junction nucleotides: 10. The CDR3 extends over 15 amino acids. Germline assignment: CDR1 SGDLS and CDR2 YYNGEE. In DNA, the CDR3 is TGTGCCAGCAGCCCCGATAGCGGGAGTATCCACGAGCAGTACTTC. Translating gives CASSPDSGSIHEQYF.

By frequency in the sample, this clone is medium-sized. This sequence joins TRBV11-3 and TRBJ1-2, with 12 bases aligning to TRBD1. V was pared by 5 bases and J by 4 bases, with 5 bases of the junction left unmatched. The CDR3 consists of 15 residues. Germline CDR1 and CDR2: SGHNT and YENEEA. The CDR3 nucleotides are TGTGCCAGCAGCCCGGGGACAGGGGGCACCTATGGCTACACCTTC. This gives the protein CASSPGTGGTYGYTF.

The V gene is TRBV15, the J gene TRBJ1-4; no reliable D call. V was shortened by 4 bases and J by 0 bases, with 12 bases between the two germline ends. CDR3 length: 16 residues. Per germline, CDR1 LNHNV and CDR2 YYDKDF (reference sequence). In DNA form, the CDR3 reads TGTGCCACCAGCAAAGGCAGGTCTGCAACTAATGAAAAACTGTTTTTT. As protein: CATSKGRSATNEKLFF.

J is TRBJ1-5 and V is TRBV28, with TRBD1 matching over 9 bases. J lost 0 bases, V lost 7 bases, and 10 bases had no gene match. The germline gives CDR1 MDHEN, CDR2 SYDVKM. The CDR3 runs 17 residues. The CDR3 DNA sequence: TGTGCCAGCACTCCGGGACAGGGCCCTTATAGCAATCAGCCCCAGCATTTT. Protein sequence: CASTPGQGPYSNQPQHF.

The chain links TRBV12-5 to TRBJ1-1, with D maybe TRBD1 (6 bases). This CDR3 is 14 amino acids long. With 3 bases removed from V and 10 bases from J, the gap between germline ends came to 18 bases. Germline V gives CDR1 LGHNT, CDR2 FRNRAP. The CDR3 is CASGLNQGTVGAFF. The CDR3 DNA reads as TGTGCTAGTGGTTTAAACCAGGGGACCGTAGGAGCTTTCTTT.

The gene calls are TRBV28 and TRBJ1-4; tentative D call: TRBD1 (5 bases). The CDR3 has 11 residues. Germline loops: CDR1 MDHEN, CDR2 SYDVKM. CDR3 nucleotide sequence: TGTGCGGGTGGGGGAAATGAAAAACTGTTTTTT. The encoded protein is CAGGGNEKLFF.

The chain carries TRBV7-2 and TRBJ1-5; tentative D call: TRBD1 (5 bases). The ends were cut back, 5 bases at V and 7 bases at J, with 18 bases in the middle. The CDR3 spans 15 residues. CDR1 and CDR2 (germline): SGHTA, FQGNSA. CDR3 protein: CASSPPGGGKQPQHF. CDR3 DNA: TGTGCCAGCAGCCCGCCTGGCGGGGGAAAACAGCCCCAGCATTTT.

The chain links TRBV5-4 to TRBJ2-5; the D is unclear. With the DNA end fitting TRBJ2-7 better, the J assignment may be wrong. The length of the CDR3 is 11 residues. Germline assignment: CDR1 SGHNT and CDR2 YYREEE (reference sequence). The CDR3 loop is CASSTTYEQYF. CDR3 sequence (DNA): TGTGCCAGCAGCACGACCTACGAGCAGTACTTC.

This chain links TRBV6-5 with TRBJ2-2; D remains unclear. The CDR3 covers 16 residues. Germline CDR1 and CDR2: MNHEY and SVGAGI. Trimming removed 0 bases from V and 7 bases from J, with 15 bases in between. The CDR3: CASSYSGPLQGGELFF. DNA for the CDR3: TGTGCCAGCAGTTACTCTGGGCCCCTTCAAGGCGGGGAGCTGTTTTTT.

V is TRBV10-2 and J is TRBJ2-7; no reliable D call. V was shortened by 4 bases and J by 2 bases, with 12 bases between the two germline ends. The CDR3 has 14 amino acids. CDR1 WSHSY and CDR2 SAAADI come from the germline V gene. For the CDR3, the DNA is TGCGCCAGCAGTGGTCGTGGGAACCCCTACGAGCAGTACTTC. Protein sequence: CASSGRGNPYEQYF.

The V and J genes are TRBV7-9 and TRBJ2-3; 7 nucleotides align to TRBD2. J gave up 0 bases and V 6 bases, and 9 bases lay outside the gene matches. The CDR3 is made up of 16 amino acids. Germline V lookup: CDR1 SEHNR, CDR2 FQNEAQ (reference sequence). CDR3 amino acids: CASRQGLAASTDTQYF. Here the CDR3 DNA reads TGTGCCAGCAGGCAAGGCCTAGCGGCTAGCACAGATACGCAGTATTTT.

J is TRBJ2-1 and V is TRBV6-5, with D unclear. Per the germline V gene, CDR1 is MNHEY and CDR2 is SVGAGI. This CDR3 has 13 amino acids. V was clipped by 0 bases and J by 4 bases, with 4 bases between them. CDR3: CASSYSNYNEQFF. In DNA, the CDR3 is TGTGCCAGCAGTTACTCGAATTACAATGAGCAGTTCTTC.

The chain uses TRBV10-3 and TRBJ2-3; TRBD1 is a possible D gene (6 bases). The ends were cut back, 6 bases at V and 6 bases at J, with 16 bases in the middle. The germline V gene encodes CDR1 ENHRY and CDR2 SYGVKD. The CDR3 covers 14 residues. CDR3 bases: TGTGCCATCAGCCCCGTGAGGGGGTGGGATACGCAGTATTTT. Translation gives CAISPVRGWDTQYF.

This chain links TRBV14 with TRBJ1-4; weak D call: TRBD1 (5 bases). V was pared by 4 bases and J by 7 bases, with 16 bases between. Germline V gene sequence: CDR1 SGHDN, CDR2 FVKESK. The CDR3 length is 15 residues. This CDR3 is CASSRQTEGFEKLFF. The CDR3 coding sequence is TGTGCCAGCAGCCGACAGACAGAGGGTTTTGAAAAACTGTTTTTT.

This CDR3 reads CASSPTDGWDTDTQYF. Written as DNA, the CDR3 is TGTGCCAGCAGCCCGACCGACGGGTGGGACACAGATACGCAGTATTTT. The chain joins TRBV7-2 to TRBJ2-3; D not certain. Germline lookup yields CDR1 SGHTA and CDR2 FQGNSA. The CDR3 spans 16 residues. V was pared by 5 bases and J by 2 bases, with 17 bases between.

CDR3 in amino acids: CASSLAGSSYEQYF. The CDR3 coding sequence is TGCGCCAGCTCCCTAGCGGGTAGCTCCTACGAGCAGTACTTC. The V gene is TRBV5-1, the J gene TRBJ2-7, with 8 bases that match TRBD2. The CDR3 sequence is 14 residues long. V dropped 7 bases and J dropped 0; count of bases not matched to a gene: 6. Germline lookup yields CDR1 SGHRS and CDR2 YFSETQ.